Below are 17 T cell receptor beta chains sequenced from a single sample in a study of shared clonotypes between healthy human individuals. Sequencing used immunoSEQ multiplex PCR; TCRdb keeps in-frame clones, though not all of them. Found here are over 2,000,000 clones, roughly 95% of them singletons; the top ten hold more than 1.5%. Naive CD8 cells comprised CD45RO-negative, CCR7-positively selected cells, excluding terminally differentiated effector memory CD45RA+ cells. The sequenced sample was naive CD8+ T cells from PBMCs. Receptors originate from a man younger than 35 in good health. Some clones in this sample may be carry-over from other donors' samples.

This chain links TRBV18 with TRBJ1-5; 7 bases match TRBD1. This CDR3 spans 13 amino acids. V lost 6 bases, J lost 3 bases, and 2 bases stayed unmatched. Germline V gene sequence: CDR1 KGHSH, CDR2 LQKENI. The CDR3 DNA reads TGTGCCAGCTCCGACAGGGTCAATCAGCCCCAGCATTTT. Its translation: CASSDRVNQPQHF.

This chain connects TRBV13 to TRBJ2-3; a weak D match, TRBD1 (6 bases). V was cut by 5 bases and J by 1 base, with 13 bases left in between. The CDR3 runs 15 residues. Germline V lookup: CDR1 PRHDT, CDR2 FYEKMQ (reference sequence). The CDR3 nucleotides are TGTGCCAGCAGCACAGGGAGTGGGCGCACAGATACGCAGTATTTT. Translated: CASSTGSGRTDTQYF.

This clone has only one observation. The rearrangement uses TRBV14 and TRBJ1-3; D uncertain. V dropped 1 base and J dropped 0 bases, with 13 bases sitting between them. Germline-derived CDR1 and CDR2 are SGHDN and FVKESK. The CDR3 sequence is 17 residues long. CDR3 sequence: CASSQALGAFSGNTIYF. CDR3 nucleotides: TGTGCCAGCAGCCAAGCCTTGGGTGCCTTCTCTGGAAACACCATATATTTT.

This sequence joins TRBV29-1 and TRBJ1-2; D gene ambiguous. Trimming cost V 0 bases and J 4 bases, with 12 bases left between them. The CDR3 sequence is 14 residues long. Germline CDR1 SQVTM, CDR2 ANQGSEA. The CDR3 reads CSVEDPGRPYGYTF. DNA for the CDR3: TGCAGCGTTGAAGATCCCGGGCGTCCCTATGGCTACACCTTC.

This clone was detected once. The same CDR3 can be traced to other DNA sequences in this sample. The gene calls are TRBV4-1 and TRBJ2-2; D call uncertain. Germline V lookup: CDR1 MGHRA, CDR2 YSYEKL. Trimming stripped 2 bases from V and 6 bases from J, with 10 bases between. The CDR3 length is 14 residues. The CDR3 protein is CASSQLEGPGELFF. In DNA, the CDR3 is TGCGCCAGCAGCCAACTCGAAGGCCCCGGGGAGCTGTTTTTT.

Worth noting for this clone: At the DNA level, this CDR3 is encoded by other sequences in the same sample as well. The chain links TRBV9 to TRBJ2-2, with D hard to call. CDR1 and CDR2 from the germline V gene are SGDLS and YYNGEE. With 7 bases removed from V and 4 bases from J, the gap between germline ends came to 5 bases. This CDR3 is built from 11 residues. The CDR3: CASSGTGELFF. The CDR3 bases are TGTGCCAGCTCTGGCACCGGGGAGCTGTTTTTT. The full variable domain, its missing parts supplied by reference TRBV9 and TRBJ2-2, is DSGVTQTPKHLITATGQRVTLRCSPRSGDLSVYWYQQSLDQGLQFLIQYYNGEERAKGNILERFSAQQFPDLHSELNLSSLELGDSALYFCASSGTGELFFGEGSRLTVL.

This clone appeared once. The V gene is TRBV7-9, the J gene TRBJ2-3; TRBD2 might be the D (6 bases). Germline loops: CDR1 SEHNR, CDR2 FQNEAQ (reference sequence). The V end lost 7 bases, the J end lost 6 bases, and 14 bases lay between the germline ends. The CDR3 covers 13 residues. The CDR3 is CASTPILADTQYF. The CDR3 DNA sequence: TGTGCCAGCACCCCAATCCTAGCGGATACGCAGTATTTT.

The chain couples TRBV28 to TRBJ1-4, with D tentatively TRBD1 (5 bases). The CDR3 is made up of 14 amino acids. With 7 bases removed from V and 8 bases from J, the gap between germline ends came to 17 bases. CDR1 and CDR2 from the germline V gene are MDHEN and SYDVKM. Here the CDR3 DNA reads TGTGCCAGCACTTTGCGACAGTTCTCCGAAAAACTGTTTTTT. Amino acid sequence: CASTLRQFSEKLFF.

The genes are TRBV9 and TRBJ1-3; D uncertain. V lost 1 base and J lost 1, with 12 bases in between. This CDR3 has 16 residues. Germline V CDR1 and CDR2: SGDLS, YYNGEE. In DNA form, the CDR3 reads TGTGCCAGCAGCGTACTTCCGACGGTATCTGGAAACACCATATATTTT. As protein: CASSVLPTVSGNTIYF. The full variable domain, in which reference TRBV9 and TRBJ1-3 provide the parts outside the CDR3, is DSGVTQTPKHLITATGQRVTLRCSPRSGDLSVYWYQQSLDQGLQFLIQYYNGEERAKGNILERFSAQQFPDLHSELNLSSLELGDSALYFCASSVLPTVSGNTIYFGEGSWLTVV.

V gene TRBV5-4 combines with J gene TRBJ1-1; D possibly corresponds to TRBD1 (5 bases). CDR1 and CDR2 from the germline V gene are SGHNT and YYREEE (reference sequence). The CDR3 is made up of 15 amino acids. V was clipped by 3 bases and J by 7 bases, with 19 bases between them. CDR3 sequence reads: CASSSLEGTGGEAFF. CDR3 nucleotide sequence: TGTGCCAGCAGCTCTTTAGAAGGGACGGGGGGTGAAGCTTTCTTT. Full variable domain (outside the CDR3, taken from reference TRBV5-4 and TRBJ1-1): ETGVTQSPTHLIKTRGQQVTLRCSSQSGHNTVSWYQQALGQGPQFIFQYYREEENGRGNFPPRFSGLQFPNYSSELNVNALELDDSALYLCASSSLEGTGGEAFFGQGTRLTVV.

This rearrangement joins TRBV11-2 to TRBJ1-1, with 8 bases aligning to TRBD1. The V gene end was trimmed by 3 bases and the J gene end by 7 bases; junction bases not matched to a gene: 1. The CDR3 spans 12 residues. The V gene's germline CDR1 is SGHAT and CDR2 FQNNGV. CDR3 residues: CASSFTGGEAFF. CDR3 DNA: TGTGCCAGCAGCTTTACAGGGGGTGAAGCTTTCTTT.

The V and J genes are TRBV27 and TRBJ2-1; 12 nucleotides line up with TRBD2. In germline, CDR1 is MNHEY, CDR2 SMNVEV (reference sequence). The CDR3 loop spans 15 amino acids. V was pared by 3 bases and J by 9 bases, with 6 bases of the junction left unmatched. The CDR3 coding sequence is TGTGCCAGCAGTTTGAGGACTAGCGGGGCGGGTGAGCAGTTCTTC. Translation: CASSLRTSGAGEQFF.

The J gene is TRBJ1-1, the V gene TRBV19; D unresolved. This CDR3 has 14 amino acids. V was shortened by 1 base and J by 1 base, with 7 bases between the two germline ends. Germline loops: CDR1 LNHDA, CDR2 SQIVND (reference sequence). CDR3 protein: CASSIGFRNTEAFF. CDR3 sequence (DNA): TGTGCCAGTAGTATAGGGTTTCGGAACACTGAAGCTTTCTTT.

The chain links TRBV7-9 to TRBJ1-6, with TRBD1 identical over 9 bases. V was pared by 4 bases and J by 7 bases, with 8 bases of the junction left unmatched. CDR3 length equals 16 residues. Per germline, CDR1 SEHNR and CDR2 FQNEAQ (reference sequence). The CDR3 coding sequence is TGTGCCAGCAGCTACGCTTGGACAGGGGAGAATTCACCCCTCCACTTT. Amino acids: CASSYAWTGENSPLHF. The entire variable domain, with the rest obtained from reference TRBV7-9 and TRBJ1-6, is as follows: DTGVSQNPRHKITKRGQNVTFRCDPISEHNRLYWYRQTLGQGPEFLTYFQNEAQLEKSRLLSDRFSAERPKGSFSTLEIQRTEQGDSAMYLCASSYAWTGENSPLHFGNGTRLTVT.

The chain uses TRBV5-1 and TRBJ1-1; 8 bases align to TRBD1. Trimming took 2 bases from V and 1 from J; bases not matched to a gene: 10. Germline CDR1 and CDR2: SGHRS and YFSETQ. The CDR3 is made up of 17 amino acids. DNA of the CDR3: TGCGCCAGCAGCTTTCGTCAGGGGGCGCCGGGGAACACTGAAGCTTTCTTT. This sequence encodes CASSFRQGAPGNTEAFF.

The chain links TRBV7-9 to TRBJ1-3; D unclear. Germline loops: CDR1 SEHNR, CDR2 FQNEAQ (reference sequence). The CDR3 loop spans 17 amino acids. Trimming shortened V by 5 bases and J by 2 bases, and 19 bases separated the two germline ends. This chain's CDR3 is CASSRDGLPTPGNTIYF. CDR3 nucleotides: TGTGCCAGCAGCCGAGACGGGCTCCCAACCCCTGGAAACACCATATATTTT.

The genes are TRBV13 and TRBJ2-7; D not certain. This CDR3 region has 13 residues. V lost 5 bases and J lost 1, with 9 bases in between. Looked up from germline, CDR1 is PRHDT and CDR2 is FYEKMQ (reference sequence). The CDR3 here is CASSTGRSYEQYF. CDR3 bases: TGTGCCAGCAGCACCGGACGGTCCTACGAGCAGTACTTC.